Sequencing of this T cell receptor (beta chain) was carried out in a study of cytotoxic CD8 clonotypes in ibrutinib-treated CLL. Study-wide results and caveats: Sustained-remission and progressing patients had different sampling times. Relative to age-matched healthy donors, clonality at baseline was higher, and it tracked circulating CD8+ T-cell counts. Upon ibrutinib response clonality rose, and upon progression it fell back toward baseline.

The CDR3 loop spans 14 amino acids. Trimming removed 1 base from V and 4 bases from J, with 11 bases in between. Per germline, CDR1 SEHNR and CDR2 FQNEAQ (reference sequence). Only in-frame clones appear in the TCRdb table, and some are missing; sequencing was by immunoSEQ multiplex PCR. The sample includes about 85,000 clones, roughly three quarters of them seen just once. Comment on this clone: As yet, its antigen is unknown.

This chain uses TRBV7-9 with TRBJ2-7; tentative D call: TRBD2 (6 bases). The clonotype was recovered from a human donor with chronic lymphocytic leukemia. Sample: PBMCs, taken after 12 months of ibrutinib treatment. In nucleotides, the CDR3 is TGTGCCAGCAGCTTAGTCGGGACTGGATACGAGCAGTACTTC. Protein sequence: CASSLVGTGYEQYF.